These T cell receptor beta chains were read from a single sample in a study of blood T cells in healthy people across ages. TCRdb called the 5' RACE reads again in MiXCR, with one record for every CDR3 protein. The table lists about 1.4 million distinct CDR3 sequences, around 59% of them singletons. The sequenced sample was blood. Receptors originate from a man between 18 and 35 years old in good health. Both conserved end residues are part of each CDR3. The D gene is left open where the match is weak. Clone size is shown for a subset of rows, as once, few, many or a class of expanded clone.

d_gene: .; abundance: few; v_gene: TRBV7-9; j_gene: TRBJ1-2; CDR3aa: CASSLGEENYGYTF; CDR3nt: TGTGCCAGCAGCTTAGGCGAAGAAAACTATGGCTACACCTTC
d_gene: .; abundance: .; v_gene: TRBV7-9; j_gene: TRBJ2-4; CDR3aa: CASGISENPNIQYF; CDR3nt: TGTGCCAGCGGCATCTCGGAAAACCCCAACATTCAGTACTTC
d_gene: .; abundance: few; v_gene: TRBV4-3; j_gene: TRBJ2-7; CDR3aa: CASSQDYSYYEQYF; CDR3nt: TGCGCCAGCAGCCAAGATTATAGCTACTACGAGCAGTACTTC
d_gene: .; abundance: .; v_gene: TRBV12-5; j_gene: TRBJ1-5; CDR3aa: CASGIPLPNQPQHF; CDR3nt: TGTGCTAGTGGGATACCACTCCCCAATCAGCCCCAGCATTTT
d_gene: .; abundance: once; v_gene: TRBV10-1; j_gene: TRBJ2-1; CDR3aa: CASSDAGFVNEQFF; CDR3nt: TGCGCCAGCAGTGATGCTGGGTTCGTCAATGAGCAGTTCTTC
d_gene: .; abundance: .; v_gene: TRBV27; j_gene: TRBJ2-7; CDR3aa: CASSLVSANYEQYF; CDR3nt: TGTGCCAGCAGTTTAGTTAGTGCCAACTACGAGCAGTACTTC
d_gene: TRBD2; abundance: .; v_gene: TRBV7-9; j_gene: TRBJ2-3; CDR3aa: CASSLGLAGASTDTQYF; CDR3nt: TGTGCCAGCAGCCTCGGACTAGCGGGGGCTAGCACAGATACGCAGTATTTT
d_gene: .; abundance: few; v_gene: TRBV20-1; j_gene: TRBJ2-7; CDR3aa: CSANDSGDWEQYF; CDR3nt: TGCAGTGCAAACGACAGTGGAGATTGGGAGCAGTACTTC
d_gene: .; abundance: .; v_gene: TRBV20-1; j_gene: TRBJ2-7; CDR3aa: CSARDRMGAYEQYF; CDR3nt: TGCAGTGCTAGAGATAGGATGGGAGCCTACGAGCAGTACTTC
d_gene: TRBD2; abundance: .; v_gene: TRBV4-3; j_gene: TRBJ2-3; CDR3aa: CASSQDLREGDTQYF; CDR3nt: TGCGCCAGCAGCCAAGATCTGCGGGAGGGGGATACGCAGTATTTT
d_gene: .; abundance: .; v_gene: TRBV12-3/TRBV12-4; j_gene: TRBJ1-1; CDR3aa: CASSTHLGLEAFF; CDR3nt: TGTGCCAGCAGCACCCATCTAGGCCTTGAAGCTTTCTTT
d_gene: .; abundance: few; v_gene: TRBV4-3; j_gene: TRBJ2-1; CDR3aa: CASSPARPYNEQFF; CDR3nt: TGCGCCAGCAGCCCGGCTAGACCATACAATGAGCAGTTCTTC
d_gene: .; abundance: .; v_gene: TRBV3-1; j_gene: TRBJ2-2; CDR3aa: CASEGRVSGELFF; CDR3nt: TGTGCCTCCGAGGGTAGAGTTAGCGGGGAGCTGTTTTTT
d_gene: .; abundance: .; v_gene: TRBV7-9; j_gene: TRBJ1-1; CDR3aa: CASSLLDLNTEAFF; CDR3nt: TGTGCCAGCAGCTTATTAGACTTGAACACTGAAGCTTTCTTT
d_gene: .; abundance: once; v_gene: TRBV3-1; j_gene: TRBJ2-2; CDR3aa: CASSQRLVSTGELFF; CDR3nt: TGTGCCAGCAGCCAACGACTAGTAAGCACCGGGGAGCTGTTTTTT
d_gene: .; abundance: .; v_gene: TRBV6-5; j_gene: TRBJ2-1; CDR3aa: CASRQTGAYNEQFF; CDR3nt: TGTGCCAGCAGGCAAACCGGGGCCTACAATGAGCAGTTCTTC
d_gene: .; abundance: .; v_gene: TRBV4-3; j_gene: TRBJ2-5; CDR3aa: CASSQERVSPQETQYF; CDR3nt: TGCGCCAGCAGCCAAGAACGGGTGAGCCCCCAAGAGACCCAGTACTTC
d_gene: .; abundance: .; v_gene: TRBV27; j_gene: TRBJ2-7; CDR3aa: CASSFRNLGAEQYF; CDR3nt: TGTGCCAGCAGTTTTCGCAATTTGGGTGCCGAGCAGTACTTC
d_gene: .; abundance: .; v_gene: TRBV6-5; j_gene: TRBJ2-2; CDR3aa: CASRRLVNGELFF; CDR3nt: TGTGCCAGCAGAAGACTAGTGAACGGGGAGCTGTTTTTT
d_gene: .; abundance: .; v_gene: TRBV2; j_gene: TRBJ2-3; CDR3aa: CASTLADHTDTQYF; CDR3nt: TGTGCCAGCACCCTAGCAGACCACACAGATACGCAGTATTTT
d_gene: .; abundance: .; v_gene: TRBV12-3/TRBV12-4; j_gene: TRBJ2-6; CDR3aa: CASSPSRGQPGANVLTF; CDR3nt: TGTGCCAGCAGCCCCTCCCGCGGGCAACCCGGGGCCAACGTCCTGACTTTC
d_gene: .; abundance: .; v_gene: TRBV29-1; j_gene: TRBJ2-4; CDR3aa: CSGLAKNIRYF; CDR3nt: TGCAGCGGCCTAGCCAAAAACATTCGGTACTTC
d_gene: TRBD1; abundance: few; v_gene: TRBV12-3/TRBV12-4; j_gene: TRBJ1-6; CDR3aa: CASSSRRDRGNSPLHF; CDR3nt: TGTGCCAGCAGTTCGCGCCGGGACAGGGGGAATTCACCCCTCCACTTT
d_gene: .; abundance: .; v_gene: TRBV6-2/TRBV6-3; j_gene: TRBJ1-1; CDR3aa: CASSTRGRMNTEAFF; CDR3nt: TGTGCCAGCAGCACCAGGGGACGCATGAACACTGAAGCTTTCTTT
d_gene: .; abundance: .; v_gene: TRBV4-1; j_gene: TRBJ1-6; CDR3aa: CASSQNILQDNSPLHF; CDR3nt: TGCGCCAGCAGCCAGAACATATTACAGGATAATTCACCCCTCCACTTT
d_gene: TRBD2; abundance: .; v_gene: TRBV10-3; j_gene: TRBJ2-1; CDR3aa: CAIQSGTSSYNEQFF; CDR3nt: TGTGCCATTCAATCCGGGACTAGCTCCTACAATGAGCAGTTCTTC
d_gene: TRBD1; abundance: once; v_gene: TRBV6-5; j_gene: TRBJ1-2; CDR3aa: CASSWTGYGYTF; CDR3nt: TGTGCCAGCAGTTGGACAGGCTATGGCTACACCTTC
d_gene: .; abundance: few; v_gene: TRBV7-2; j_gene: TRBJ2-7; CDR3aa: CASRVGYSRTYEQYF; CDR3nt: TGTGCCAGCAGGGTGGGATACTCGAGGACCTACGAGCAGTACTTC
d_gene: .; abundance: .; v_gene: TRBV6-5; j_gene: TRBJ2-7; CDR3aa: CASSYLGRGLCEQYF; CDR3nt: TGTGCCAGCAGTTATCTTGGGCGGGGGCTCTGCGAGCAGTACTTC